A selection of T cell receptor beta chains follows, all from one sample in a study of beta chain features in type 1 diabetes. This table comes from immunoSEQ multiplex PCR, and its TCRdb copy is limited to in-frame clones, with some not included. The sample records fewer than 400,000 clones, around 8.5% being singletons. Sequencing was performed on central memory CD4+ T cells from blood. These receptors were collected from a man aged 25 to 45 with type 1 diabetes. CDR3s include the opening cysteine and the closing phenylalanine or tryptophan. D genes are given only for firm matches. Size tells how often a clone was seen (once, few, many) or the class of an expanded clone, and some rows leave it out.

clone size,J gene,V gene,D gene,CDR3 DNA,CDR3 protein
few,TRBJ2-3,TRBV4-3,TRBD2,TGCGCCAGCAGCCCTACGTGGCAGCGGGGGACAGATACGCAGTATTTT,CASSPTWQRGTDTQYF
many,TRBJ2-2,TRBV5-1,TRBD1,TGCGCCAGCAGCCGAAGACAGGGGGACACCGGGGAGCTGTTTTTT,CASSRRQGDTGELFF
-,TRBJ1-2,TRBV27,-,TGTGCCAGCAGAGTCGCAGCAGCGTATGGCTACACCTTC,CASRVAAAYGYTF
few,TRBJ2-6,TRBV5-1,-,TGCGCCAGCAGCTTAGATCTCTCTGGGGCCAACGTCCTGACTTTC,CASSLDLSGANVLTF
few,TRBJ2-3,TRBV9,-,TGTGCCAGCAGCCCCGTGGGGGGTCCCACAGATACGCAGTATTTT,CASSPVGGPTDTQYF
few,TRBJ2-6,TRBV28,-,TGTGCCAGCAGCGAACGGGCCAACGTCCTGACTTTC,CASSERANVLTF
few,TRBJ1-1,TRBV7-9,-,TGTGCCAGCAGCTTAGTCCGTGACACTGAAGCTTTCTTT,CASSLVRDTEAFF
few,TRBJ2-4,TRBV7-4,TRBD1,TGTGCCAGCAGCTTAGCCGGGACAGGGAACATTCAGTACTTC,CASSLAGTGNIQYF
-,TRBJ2-3,TRBV4-3,-,TGCGCCAGCAGCCAAGAGAGGCTTGTGGATACGCAGTATTTT,CASSQERLVDTQYF
many,TRBJ2-3,TRBV7-2,-,TGTGCCAGCAGCTTAGTATTTGGCCGCAAAGATACGCAGTATTTT,CASSLVFGRKDTQYF
few,TRBJ2-6,TRBV10-2,TRBD1,TGCGCCACCGGGACAGGGGGGTTCTCTGGGGCCAACGTCCTGACTTTC,CATGTGGFSGANVLTF
few,TRBJ1-2,TRBV5-8,TRBD1,TGTGCCAGCAGCAACCGGGACAGATTCTATGGCTACACCTTC,CASSNRDRFYGYTF
-,TRBJ2-3,TRBV11-2,-,TGTGCCAGCAGCTTAGGACGGATGGATACGCAGTATTTT,CASSLGRMDTQYF
many,TRBJ1-4,TRBV4-3,TRBD1,TGCGCCAGCAGCCAAGCGGGACAGGGCGGTGAAAAACTGTTTTTT,CASSQAGQGGEKLFF
few,TRBJ2-3,TRBV5-1,-,TGCGCCAGCAGCGCGGGGGCAGGGGGCACAGATACGCAGTATTTT,CASSAGAGGTDTQYF
-,TRBJ1-2,TRBV28,TRBD1,TGTGCCAGCAGTTCCACCGGGACAGTTAGATATCATGGCTACACCTTC,CASSSTGTVRYHGYTF
-,TRBJ1-5,TRBV15,-,TGTGCCACCAGCAGAGATCTGCAGGTTTTCCAGCCCCAGCATTTT,CATSRDLQVFQPQHF
many,TRBJ1-2,TRBV28,-,TGTGCCAGCATTTCGCCGGGGATTTATGGCTACACCTTC,CASISPGIYGYTF
-,TRBJ1-1,TRBV28,-,TGTGCCAGCAGTTTACCAGGCAGGGGCGTAGCGGACACTGAAGCTTTCTTT,CASSLPGRGVADTEAFF
-,TRBJ2-1,TRBV28,-,TGTGCCAGCAGTTTTGGGACCGATTACTACAATGAGCAGTTCTTC,CASSFGTDYYNEQFF
few,TRBJ1-1,TRBV18,-,TGTGCCAGCACCGACTGGAACACTGAAGCTTTCTTT,CASTDWNTEAFF
-,TRBJ2-1,TRBV18,-,TGTGCCAGCTCACTATCCTCGGAGCAGTTCTTC,CASSLSSEQFF
few,TRBJ2-7,TRBV7-2,-,TGTGCCAGCAGCCCAATACCGGGACTCGGGGAGGACGAGCAGTACTTC,CASSPIPGLGEDEQYF
few,TRBJ2-6,TRBV4-3,TRBD2,TGCGCCAGCAGCCAAGAAGGAAATAGCGGGGTTAACTCTGGAGCCAACGTCCTGACTTTC,CASSQEGNSGVNSGANVLTF
-,TRBJ2-5,TRBV6-6,TRBD2,TGTGCCAGCAGTTACTCGCCTAGCGGGGTACAAGAGACCCAGTACTTC,CASSYSPSGVQETQYF
-,TRBJ2-6,TRBV5-6,-,TGTGCCAGCAGCTTGTGGGGTTACGGGGCCAACGTCCTGACTTTC,CASSLWGYGANVLTF
few,TRBJ2-5,TRBV7-2,-,TGTGCCAGCAGCTTAGCGCCGGCCGACCGGGAGACCCAGTACTTC,CASSLAPADRETQYF
few,TRBJ2-5,TRBV7-2,-,TGTGCCAGCAGCTTTCAGGTCAACCAAGAGACCCAGTACTTC,CASSFQVNQETQYF
few,TRBJ2-7,TRBV7-9,TRBD1,TGTGCCAGCAGCCCCCAAGGGACGGACAGGGGCTACGAGCAGTACTTC,CASSPQGTDRGYEQYF
-,TRBJ2-5,TRBV7-6,TRBD2,TGTGCCAGCAGCCAGACTAGCGGGGGCCAAGAGACCCAGTACTTC,CASSQTSGGQETQYF
-,TRBJ2-3,TRBV7-9,TRBD2,TGTGCCAGCAGCTTAACCCAGGTACTAGCGGACACAGATACGCAGTATTTT,CASSLTQVLADTDTQYF
-,TRBJ2-1,TRBV5-1,-,TGCGCCAGCAGCTTGGGCCTCACGGGACTGACCCACAATGAGCAGTTCTTC,CASSLGLTGLTHNEQFF
many,TRBJ1-5,TRBV5-1,-,TGCGCCAGCAGCCCGGACCGGGGCAATCAGCCCCAGCATTTT,CASSPDRGNQPQHF
-,TRBJ1-6,TRBV10-1,-,TGCGCCAGCAGTGAGACACGATCACCCCTCCACTTT,CASSETRSPLHF
many,TRBJ2-7,TRBV7-9,-,TGTGCCAGCAGGGGAACCTGGGGAGGTGGCAAAGGCGGCGAGCAGTACTTC,CASRGTWGGGKGGEQYF
-,TRBJ2-1,TRBV7-2,TRBD2,TGTGCCAGCAGCTTCTATCCCGGGACTAGCGGCTCCTACAATGAGCAGTTCTTC,CASSFYPGTSGSYNEQFF
-,TRBJ1-2,TRBV28,-,TGTGCCAGCAGTGCAGTTAGCTATGGCTACACCTTC,CASSAVSYGYTF
-,TRBJ2-3,TRBV5-6,TRBD2,TGTGCCAGCAGCTCCTCAGCGGGGGGAGGAGATACGCAGTATTTT,CASSSSAGGGDTQYF
many,TRBJ2-4,TRBV19,-,TGTGCCAGCACTCGAGGGGTGCTAGCCAAAAACATTCAGTACTTC,CASTRGVLAKNIQYF
-,TRBJ1-2,TRBV19,-,TGTGCCAGTAGGCATCGGACGGAGACTCTGTATGGCTACACCTTC,CASRHRTETLYGYTF
-,TRBJ1-2,TRBV6-5,TRBD1,TGTGCCAGCAGTTATTCCGGGACAGAGAATAACTATGGCTACACCTTC,CASSYSGTENNYGYTF
many,TRBJ2-2,TRBV25-1,-,TGTGCCAGCAGTGGACAGGAATCCGGGGAGCTGTTTTTT,CASSGQESGELFF
-,TRBJ1-1,TRBV29-1,TRBD1,TGCAGCGTTGATACTAGGACAGGGGGCCCTGAAGCTTTCTTT,CSVDTRTGGPEAFF
-,TRBJ1-3,TRBV6-5,-,TGTGCCAGCAGTTACTCTGCGGGCTTGGGAGGAAACACCATATATTTT,CASSYSAGLGGNTIYF
few,TRBJ2-7,TRBV15,-,TGTGCCACCAGCAGAGATATTTACGAGCAGTACTTC,CATSRDIYEQYF
-,TRBJ2-5,TRBV7-2,-,TGTGCCAGCAGCTTAGCGCCACGTCAGGGTCAAGAGACCCAGTACTTC,CASSLAPRQGQETQYF
once,TRBJ2-1,TRBV27,-,TGTGCCAGCAGCCCGACACTGAGCTCCTACAATGAGCAGTTCTTC,CASSPTLSSYNEQFF
-,TRBJ2-1,TRBV28,-,TGTGCCAGCAGGGGAAACAATCTTGAGCAGTTCTTC,CASRGNNLEQFF